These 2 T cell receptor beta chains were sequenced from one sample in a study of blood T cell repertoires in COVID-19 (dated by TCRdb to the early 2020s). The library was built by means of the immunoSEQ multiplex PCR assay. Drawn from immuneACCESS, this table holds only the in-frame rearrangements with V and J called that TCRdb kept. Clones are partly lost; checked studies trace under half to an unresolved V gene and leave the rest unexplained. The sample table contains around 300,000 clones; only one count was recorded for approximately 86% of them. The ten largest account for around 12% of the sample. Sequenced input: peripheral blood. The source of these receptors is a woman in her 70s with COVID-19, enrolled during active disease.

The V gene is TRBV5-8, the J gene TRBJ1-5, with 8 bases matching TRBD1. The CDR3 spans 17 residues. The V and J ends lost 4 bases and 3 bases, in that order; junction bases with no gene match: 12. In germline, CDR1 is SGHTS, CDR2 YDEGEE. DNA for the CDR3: TGTGCCAGCAGCCGATCTCCAGGGGGCGGAAACAATCAGCCCCAGCATTTT. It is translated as CASSRSPGGGNNQPQHF.

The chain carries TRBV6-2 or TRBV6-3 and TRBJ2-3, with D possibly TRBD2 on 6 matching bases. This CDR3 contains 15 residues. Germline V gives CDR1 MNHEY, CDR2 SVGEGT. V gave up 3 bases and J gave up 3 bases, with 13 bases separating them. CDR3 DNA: TGTGCCAGCAGTTATTCGGTCGGGGGTACAGATACGCAGTATTTT. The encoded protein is CASSYSVGGTDTQYF.